This note documents a single T cell receptor (beta chain) sequence. Its specificity is unknown. The sample originates from a study of T cell responses to AZD1222 COVID-19 vaccine. Turning to the study itself: Second-dose intervals near 4 or 12 weeks were combined. The study, taken as a whole, reports: Per reports, nearly half of all spike-specific TCRs target regions that are unmutated in variants. Seropositive AZD1222 recipients at baseline numbered only five or six. White British donors predominated, females outnumbered males, and clonal diversity was possibly underestimated.

This table comes from immunoSEQ multiplex PCR, and its TCRdb copy is limited to in-frame clones, with some not included. Among fewer than 130,000 clones listed, roughly 90% were seen once. Germline V lookup: CDR1 SGHDT, CDR2 YYEEEE. The ends were cut back, 3 bases at V and 4 bases at J, with 5 bases in the middle. This CDR3 is 11 amino acids long. Source: peripheral blood, taken on day 0 of AZD1222 vaccination. The sequence was collected from an adult in good health. The gene calls are TRBV5-6 and TRBJ2-7, with D tentatively TRBD1 or TRBD2 (5 bases each). CDR3 loop: CASSWGYEQYF. Here the CDR3 DNA reads TGTGCCAGCAGCTGGGGGTACGAGCAGTACTTC.